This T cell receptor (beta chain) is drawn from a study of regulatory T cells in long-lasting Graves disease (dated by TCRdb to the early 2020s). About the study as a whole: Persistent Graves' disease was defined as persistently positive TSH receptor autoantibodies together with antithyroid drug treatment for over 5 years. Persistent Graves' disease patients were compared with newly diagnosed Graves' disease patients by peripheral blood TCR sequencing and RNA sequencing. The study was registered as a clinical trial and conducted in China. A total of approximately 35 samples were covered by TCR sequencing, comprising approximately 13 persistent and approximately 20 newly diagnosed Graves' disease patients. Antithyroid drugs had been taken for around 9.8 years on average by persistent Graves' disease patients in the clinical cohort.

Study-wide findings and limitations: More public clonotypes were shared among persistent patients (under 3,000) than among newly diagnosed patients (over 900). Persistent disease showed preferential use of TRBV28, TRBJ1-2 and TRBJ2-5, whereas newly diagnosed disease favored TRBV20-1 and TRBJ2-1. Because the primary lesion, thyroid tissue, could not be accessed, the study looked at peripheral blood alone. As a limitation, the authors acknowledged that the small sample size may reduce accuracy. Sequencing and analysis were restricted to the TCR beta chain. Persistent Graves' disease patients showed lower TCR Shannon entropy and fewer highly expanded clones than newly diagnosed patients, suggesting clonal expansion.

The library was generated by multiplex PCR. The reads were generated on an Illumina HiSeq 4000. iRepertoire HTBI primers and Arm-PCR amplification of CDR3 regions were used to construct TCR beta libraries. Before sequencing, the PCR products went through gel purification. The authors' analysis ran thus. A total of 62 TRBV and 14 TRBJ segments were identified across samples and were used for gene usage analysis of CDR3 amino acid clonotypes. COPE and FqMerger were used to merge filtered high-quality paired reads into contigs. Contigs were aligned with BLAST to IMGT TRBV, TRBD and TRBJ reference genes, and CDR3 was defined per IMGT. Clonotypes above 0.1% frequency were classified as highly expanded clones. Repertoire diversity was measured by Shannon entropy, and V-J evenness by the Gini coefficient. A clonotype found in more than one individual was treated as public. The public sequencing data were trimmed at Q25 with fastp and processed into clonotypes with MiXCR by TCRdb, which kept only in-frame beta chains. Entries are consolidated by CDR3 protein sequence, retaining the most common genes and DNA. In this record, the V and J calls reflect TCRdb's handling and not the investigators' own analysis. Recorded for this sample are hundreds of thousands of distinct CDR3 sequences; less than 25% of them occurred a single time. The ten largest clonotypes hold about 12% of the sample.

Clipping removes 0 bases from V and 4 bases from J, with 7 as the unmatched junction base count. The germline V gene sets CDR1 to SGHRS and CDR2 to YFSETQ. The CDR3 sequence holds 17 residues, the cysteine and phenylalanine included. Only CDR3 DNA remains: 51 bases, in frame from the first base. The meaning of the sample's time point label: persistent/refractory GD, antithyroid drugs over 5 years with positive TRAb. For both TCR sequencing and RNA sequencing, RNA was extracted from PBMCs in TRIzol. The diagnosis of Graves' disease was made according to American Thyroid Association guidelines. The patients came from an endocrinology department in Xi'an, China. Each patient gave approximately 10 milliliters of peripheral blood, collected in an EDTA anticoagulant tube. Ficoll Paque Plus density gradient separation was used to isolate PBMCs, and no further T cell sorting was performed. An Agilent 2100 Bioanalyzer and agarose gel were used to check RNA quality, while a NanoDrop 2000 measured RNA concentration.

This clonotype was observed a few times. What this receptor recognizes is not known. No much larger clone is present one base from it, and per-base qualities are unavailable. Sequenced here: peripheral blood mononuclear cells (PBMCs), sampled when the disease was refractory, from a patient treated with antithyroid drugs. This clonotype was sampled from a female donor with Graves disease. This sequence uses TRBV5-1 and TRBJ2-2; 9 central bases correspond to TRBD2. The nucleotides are TGCGCCAGCAGCTTGGCCGCGGGAGGGAGGATCACCGGGGAGCTGTTTTTT. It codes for CASSLAAGGRITGELFF.